This T cell receptor (delta chain) appears in the sequencing data of a study of gamma-delta T cells after stem cell transplantation. TCRdb used CATT to re-call clones from the RT-PCR reads. Among 15,000 to 18,000 delta-chain clones listed, almost 9.5% were seen once. This clone showed up just a few times. The mismatch at residue 6 between this DNA's translation and the TCRdb protein of a much larger clone likely reflects a read error; the protein shown is translated from the DNA. Different DNA sequences within this sample yield the same CDR3. The germline V gene encodes CDR1 GEAIGNYY and CDR2 EKD. V trimming: 3 bases; J trimming: 0 bases; junction bases outside the gene matches: 13. The CDR3 loop spans 19 amino acids.

This sequence joins TRDV2 and TRDJ1, with 12 positions matching TRDD3. Material: gamma-delta T cells. The receptor was derived from a human donor. It is not recorded whose cells these are; they may come from a transplant donor. DNA for the CDR3: TGTGCCTGTGACGGACGACTGGGGGATACCGCAGCGAACACCGATAAACTCATCTTT. Protein product: CACDGRLGDTAANTDKLIF.